These 6 T cell receptor beta chains were sequenced from one sample in a study of shared clonotypes between healthy human individuals. This table comes from immunoSEQ multiplex PCR, and its TCRdb copy is limited to in-frame clones, with some not included. The top ten clones hold approximately 0.13% of a sample with about 2 million clones, 95% of them seen once. Sequencing used naive CD4+ T cells sorted from blood. Subset here: CD45RA+ positively selected. The receptors derive from a man between 18 and 29 years old in good health.

The chain uses TRBV18 and TRBJ1-2, with D unresolved. CDR1 KGHSH and CDR2 LQKENI come from the germline V gene. The CDR3 extends over 12 amino acids. V shed 2 bases and J shed 8 bases, with 9 bases lying between them. The CDR3 reads CASSPGPQGYTF. In nucleotides, the CDR3 is TGTGCCAGCTCACCAGGGCCCCAGGGCTACACCTTC.

The rearrangement joins TRBV5-1 to TRBJ2-5; a weak D match, TRBD1 (6 bases). Trimming removed 4 bases from V and 2 bases from J, with 21 bases in between. The CDR3 consists of 17 residues. The germline V gene encodes CDR1 SGHRS and CDR2 YFSETQ. The CDR3 protein is CASSPILGTSLQETQYF. The DNA for the CDR3 is TGCGCCAGCAGCCCGATATTAGGGACAAGCCTTCAAGAGACCCAGTACTTC.

Points on this clone: This sample includes further DNA sequences coding for the same CDR3. The chain recombines TRBV7-2 with TRBJ1-5; TRBD1 matches 7 bases. This CDR3 spans 15 amino acids. The ends lost 1 base at V and 2 bases at J; junction bases unmatched: 2. The V gene's germline CDR1 is SGHTA and CDR2 FQGNSA. The CDR3, as DNA: TGTGCCAGCAGCTTAGTAGGGGGCGGCAATCAGCCCCAGCATTTT. Translation gives CASSLVGGGNQPQHF.

The rearrangement joins TRBV19 to TRBJ2-7; TRBD2 agrees at 11 bases. The CDR3 extends over 15 amino acids. Germline CDR1 and CDR2: LNHDA and SQIVND (reference sequence). The V segment lost 3 bases and the J segment 3 bases; nucleotides outside the gene matches: 4. This chain's CDR3 is CASSIGTSGNYEQYF. The DNA of the CDR3 is TGTGCCAGTAGTATTGGGACTAGCGGAAACTACGAGCAGTACTTC.

The chain is built from TRBV9 and TRBJ2-5; the match to TRBD1 covers 8 bases. The CDR3 consists of 17 residues. CDR1 and CDR2 (germline): SGDLS, YYNGEE. The ends lost 2 bases at V and 5 bases at J; junction bases unmatched: 14. The CDR3 sequence: CASSVDTWQGARETQYF. In nucleotides, the CDR3 is TGTGCCAGCAGCGTCGATACCTGGCAGGGGGCAAGGGAGACCCAGTACTTC.

The chain recombines TRBV11-2 with TRBJ2-1; unclear D gene. V lost 4 bases to trimming and J lost 0 bases, with 10 bases between them. Per the germline V gene, CDR1 is SGHAT and CDR2 is FQNNGV. The CDR3 extends over 15 amino acids. The CDR3 bases are TGTGCCAGCAGCTCGCGACTGAACTCCTACAATGAGCAGTTCTTC. It codes for CASSSRLNSYNEQFF.